Here is one T cell receptor beta chain with its context. The V gene lost 0 bases and the J gene lost 4 bases, with 12 bases spanning the gap. The CDR3 length is 16 residues. Germline-derived CDR1 and CDR2 are LGHDT and YNNKEL (reference sequence). The method was immunoSEQ multiplex PCR; TCRdb's version includes in-frame clones alone and lacks a portion of them. This table has 250,000 to 350,000 clones, about 90% appearing once. The data were obtained in a study of blood T cell repertoires in COVID-19. About the study: Sources were T cells, B-cell-depleted T cells, or PBMCs; the material itself was cDNA or gDNA.

Input material: peripheral blood. This TCR came from a woman in her forties or fifties who had recovered from COVID-19. This chain uses TRBV3-1 (or the pseudogene TRBV3-2) with TRBJ1-4, with D unresolved. The CDR3: CASSQDYGRYNEKLFF. CDR3 bases: TGTGCCAGCAGCCAAGACTACGGGAGGTATAATGAAAAACTGTTTTTT.